The clone carrying this T cell receptor beta chain was seen a handful of times. The target antigen is unknown. This entry is derived from a study of cytomegalovirus exposure and HLA in healthy donors. The PCR used 60 Vbeta and 13 Jbeta primers. The repertoire was sequenced with immunoSEQ multiplex PCR; TCRdb's copy has only in-frame clones and lacks some. This table holds more than 85,000 clones, roughly 80% found once. Notes on the study in general: According to an earlier analysis, most TCR beta V segments yielded productive rearrangements about 87% or about 30% of the time. The majority of TCR sequences were rare, yet some public TCRs appeared in many donors.

Sequences were obtained from PBMCs. The receptor comes from a woman between 35 and 50 years old in good health and CMV-seropositive.

CDR3 loop: CASSPLPAGWGYTF. CDR3 DNA sequence: TGCGCCAGCAGCCCCCTCCCGGCAGGGTGGGGCTACACCTTC. The chain joins TRBV4-3 to TRBJ1-2, with D tentatively TRBD1 (5 bases). Looked up from germline, CDR1 is LGHNA and CDR2 is YSLEER. Trimming removed 4 bases from V and 8 bases from J, with 17 bases in between. The CDR3 contains 14 residues.